Following are 8 T cell receptor beta chains from one sample sequenced in a study of blood T cell repertoires in COVID-19. Generated by immunoSEQ multiplex PCR, the TCRdb table keeps only in-frame clones and is missing some. The sample consists of 90,000 or so clones, 87% of them appearing once. Sequenced input: peripheral blood. The receptors were gathered from a human donor in a cohort sampled during active COVID-19.

V and J are TRBV18 and TRBJ1-1; D perhaps matches TRBD1 (6 bases). The CDR3 runs 17 residues. CDR1 is KGHSH, CDR2 LQKENI, per germline. V was clipped by 1 base and J by 3 bases, with 18 bases between them. CDR3 DNA: TGTGCCAGCTCACCACTCTTTAGAGGGGGTGAGGACACTGAAGCTTTCTTT. The encoded protein is CASSPLFRGGEDTEAFF.

This clone was detected once. The genes are TRBV29-1 and TRBJ2-1, with 10 nucleotides matching TRBD2. The germline gives CDR1 SQVTM, CDR2 ANQGSEA. Unmatched junction bases numbered 7, after V lost 7 bases and J lost 7 bases. The CDR3 runs to 13 residues. The CDR3: CSAGAGGPNEQFF. CDR3 in DNA: TGCAGCGCGGGAGCGGGAGGGCCGAATGAGCAGTTCTTC.

The sample holds a few counts of this clone. V gene TRBV10-3 combines with J gene TRBJ2-5, with 9 bases identical to TRBD1. The CDR3 extends over 18 amino acids. V trimming: 0 bases; J trimming: 4 bases; junction bases outside the gene matches: 12. Germline assignment: CDR1 ENHRY and CDR2 SYGVKD. The CDR3 loop is CAISESSLTGTGLETQYF. CDR3 nucleotide sequence: TGTGCCATCAGTGAGTCGTCCCTTACCGGGACAGGGCTAGAGACCCAGTACTTC.

The rearrangement uses TRBV5-4 and TRBJ2-2; 7 nucleotides match TRBD1. J was trimmed by 2 bases and V by 4 bases; bases with no gene match: 5. The CDR3 is made up of 15 amino acids. The germline CDR1 and CDR2 sequences are SGHNT and YYREEE (reference sequence). DNA for the CDR3: TGTGCCAGCAGCCTGACAGGGAGAAACACCGGGGAGCTGTTTTTT. Translating it yields CASSLTGRNTGELFF.

The chain links TRBV7-2 to TRBJ2-1, with 7 bases matching TRBD2. The CDR3 is 16 amino acids. Germline V gives CDR1 SGHTA, CDR2 FQGNSA. After removal of 1 base from V and 2 bases from J, the junction contained 5 bases not matched to a gene. CDR3 in amino acids: CASSLVSGTTYNEQFF. In DNA form, the CDR3 reads TGTGCCAGCAGCTTAGTAAGCGGGACCACCTACAATGAGCAGTTCTTC.

The chain uses TRBV19 and TRBJ2-7, with D possibly matching TRBD1 (6 bases). Trimming shortened V by 10 bases and J by 11 bases, and 24 bases separated the two germline ends. This CDR3 region has 13 residues. Germline assignment: CDR1 LNHDA and CDR2 SQIVND (reference sequence). This chain's CDR3 is CATSRGLENDKYF. The CDR3 region has the DNA TGTGCCACCTCTAGGGGGTTAGAGAACGATAAGTACTTC.

The CDR3 reads CASSLDLRGGTEAFF. CDR3 coding DNA: TGTGCCAGCAGCTTAGATCTCCGGGGGGGGACTGAAGCTTTCTTT. This chain connects TRBV11-2 to TRBJ1-1; possibly TRBD1 for D (5 bases). Germline V CDR1 and CDR2: SGHAT, FQNNGV. The V and J ends lost 0 bases and 5 bases respectively, with 13 bases between them. The length of the CDR3 is 15 residues.

The chain uses TRBV2 and TRBJ1-2, with 8 bases aligning to TRBD1. Germline CDR1 and CDR2: SNHLY and FYNNEI. This CDR3 is built from 12 residues. V lost 5 bases to trimming and J lost 8 bases; unmatched junction nucleotides: 4. This CDR3 is CASSSTGVGYTF. In DNA, the CDR3 is TGTGCCAGCAGTTCGACAGGGGTCGGCTACACCTTC.